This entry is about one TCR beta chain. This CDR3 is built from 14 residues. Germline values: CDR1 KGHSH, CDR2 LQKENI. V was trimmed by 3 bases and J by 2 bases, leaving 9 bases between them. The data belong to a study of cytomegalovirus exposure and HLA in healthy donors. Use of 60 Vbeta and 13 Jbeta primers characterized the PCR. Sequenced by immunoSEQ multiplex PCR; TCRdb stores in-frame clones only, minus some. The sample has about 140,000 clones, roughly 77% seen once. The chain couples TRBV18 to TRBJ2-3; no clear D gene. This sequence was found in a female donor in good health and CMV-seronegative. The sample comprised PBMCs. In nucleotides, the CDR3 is TGTGCCAGCTCACCCTCTCCTCCCACAGATACGCAGTATTTT. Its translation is CASSPSPPTDTQYF.